The 19 T cell receptor beta chains presented below share a single source sample, sequenced in a study of cytomegalovirus exposure and HLA in healthy donors. A multiplex PCR was run with 60 Vbeta primers and 13 Jbeta primers. Using immunoSEQ multiplex PCR, the repertoire was profiled, and TCRdb retains in-frame clones only, with some absent. Altogether 170,000 or so clones are present, roughly three quarters being singletons, with the ten largest covering approximately 13%. Input material: PBMCs. All receptors derive from a woman aged 45-59 years in good health and CMV-seropositive.

V gene TRBV7-7 combines with J gene TRBJ1-1; 7 positions agree with TRBD1. The germline gives CDR1 SSHAT, CDR2 FNYEAQ (reference sequence). Losses at the gene ends were 5 bases for V and 9 bases for J; bases not matched to a gene: 9. There are 13 residues in the CDR3. CDR3 residues: CASSLTQGSQAFF. DNA for the CDR3: TGTGCCAGCAGCCTCACACAGGGGAGCCAAGCTTTCTTT.

V gene TRBV15 combines with J gene TRBJ1-3, with D uncertain. The CDR3 loop spans 13 amino acids. The V gene's germline CDR1 is LNHNV and CDR2 YYDKDF (reference sequence). V gave up 1 base and J gave up 4 bases, with 5 bases separating them. Here the CDR3 reads CATSRVGGNTIYF. The CDR3 bases are TGTGCCACCAGCAGAGTCGGGGGAAACACCATATATTTT.

The chain combines TRBV30 with TRBJ1-6; possible D gene TRBD1, 6 bases. V lost 4 bases to trimming and J lost 7 bases, with 14 bases between them. Germline V lookup: CDR1 GTSNPN, CDR2 SVGIG (reference sequence). The CDR3 extends over 14 amino acids. CDR3 DNA sequence: TGTGCCTGGATAAACGGACAGCAAAATTCACCCCTCCACTTT. It is translated as CAWINGQQNSPLHF.

V and J are TRBV15 and TRBJ1-1; TRBD1 agrees at 7 bases. With 4 bases clipped from V and 0 bases from J, the junction kept 2 bases outside the gene matches. The CDR3 is 14 amino acids. The germline V gene encodes CDR1 LNHNV and CDR2 YYDKDF (reference sequence). The CDR3 DNA sequence: TGTGCCACCAGCAAAGACAGGGTGAACACTGAAGCTTTCTTT. This sequence encodes CATSKDRVNTEAFF.

This chain connects TRBV7-3 to TRBJ2-5; 7 bases fit TRBD2. Germline CDR1 SGHTA, CDR2 FQGTGA. The CDR3 runs to 19 residues. With 1 base clipped from V and 3 bases from J, the junction kept 17 bases outside the gene matches. The CDR3 region is CASSLSPPNLPGGKETQYF. In DNA form, the CDR3 reads TGTGCCAGCAGCTTAAGTCCCCCTAACCTCCCCGGGGGGAAAGAGACCCAGTACTTC.

This chain links TRBV7-9 with TRBJ2-1; 10 bases align to TRBD2. Germline CDR1 is SEHNR and CDR2 is FQNEAQ (reference sequence). The CDR3 consists of 17 residues. Germline trimming cut 5 bases from V and 1 base from J; bases unmatched to any gene: 8. The CDR3 sequence: CASSPFSGGKSYNEQFF. The CDR3 coding sequence is TGTGCCAGCAGCCCTTTTAGCGGGGGGAAATCCTACAATGAGCAGTTCTTC.

This chain uses TRBV7-9 with TRBJ2-7, with a weak D call TRBD2 (7 bases). Looked up from germline, CDR1 is SEHNR and CDR2 is FQNEAQ (reference sequence). The CDR3 is 15 residues long. Between the trimmed V and J ends, which lost 1 base and 2 bases, there was a span of 12 bases. CDR3 in DNA: TGTGCCAGCAGCTTAGTCGTGGGGGGGCCCTACGAGCAGTACTTC. This gives the protein CASSLVVGGPYEQYF.

This chain connects TRBV11-3 to TRBJ2-2, with D possibly TRBD1 on 6 matching bases. Germline V gene sequence: CDR1 SGHNT, CDR2 YENEEA. The ends were cut back, 4 bases at V and 9 bases at J, with 12 bases in the middle. The CDR3 runs 13 residues. The CDR3 DNA is TGTGCCAGCAGCTCCTCGACAGGCCGGGAGCTGTTTTTT. It encodes CASSSSTGRELFF.

The CDR3, as DNA: TGCGCCAGCAGCCAAGTAGGACAGATGAACACTGAAGCTTTCTTT. It yields the protein CASSQVGQMNTEAFF. This chain links TRBV4-1 with TRBJ1-1, with D possibly matching TRBD1 (6 bases). The CDR3 runs to 15 residues. The germline V gene encodes CDR1 MGHRA and CDR2 YSYEKL. V lost 1 base and J 0 bases, leaving 9 bases between the germline ends.

The chain uses TRBV6-1 and TRBJ1-6; 8 nucleotides align to TRBD1. Germline V gives CDR1 MNHNS, CDR2 SASEGT. The CDR3 covers 15 residues. Trimming took 3 bases from V and 8 from J; bases not matched to a gene: 6. The CDR3 spells CASSDGTGIDSPLHF. The CDR3 DNA reads TGTGCCAGCAGTGACGGGACAGGCATAGATTCACCCCTCCACTTT.

This clone showed up just once. This rearrangement joins TRBV29-1 to TRBJ2-2; 9 bases are a match to TRBD1. The CDR3 has 14 residues. V shed 1 base and J 4 bases; nucleotides not matched to a gene: 1. Germline values: CDR1 SQVTM, CDR2 ANQGSEA. CDR3 region: CSVEGQGGTGELFF. The DNA of the CDR3 is TGCAGCGTTGAAGGACAGGGGGGCACCGGGGAGCTGTTTTTT.

V and J are TRBV13 and TRBJ2-3, with 13 bases aligning to TRBD2. The CDR3 is made up of 19 amino acids. With V trimmed by 4 bases and J by 4 bases, 14 bases remained unmatched. Germline V gene lookup returns CDR1 PRHDT and CDR2 FYEKMQ (reference sequence). In nucleotides, the CDR3 is TGTGCCAGCAGCTCAAGGACTAGCGGGGGTATAGCGCACGCAGATACGCAGTATTTT. The encoded protein is CASSSRTSGGIAHADTQYF.

This clone appeared a single time. V is TRBV30 and J is TRBJ1-5; D may be TRBD1 (5 bases). The CDR3 runs to 15 residues. With 0 bases removed from V and 7 bases from J, the gap between germline ends came to 16 bases. Germline CDR1 is GTSNPN and CDR2 is SVGIG (reference sequence). CDR3 nucleotides: TGTGCCTGGAGTGTAGGAGCAGGGAGGGGACAGCCCCAGCATTTT. It translates to CAWSVGAGRGQPQHF. Supplemented by reference TRBV30 and TRBJ1-5, the full variable domain reads SQTIHQWPATLVQPVGSPLSLECTVEGTSNPNLYWYRQAAGRGLQLLFYSVGIGQISSEVPQNLSASRPQDRQFILSSKKLLLSDSGFYLCAWSVGAGRGQPQHFGDGTRLSIL.

In regard to this clone: The sample has other DNA sequences that encode this CDR3 too. The chain is built from TRBV7-3 and TRBJ2-2; TRBD2 might be the D (6 bases). V lost 4 bases and J 5 bases, leaving 11 bases between the germline ends. This CDR3 is built from 14 residues. CDR1 and CDR2 (germline): SGHTA, FQGTGA. In nucleotides, the CDR3 is TGTGCCAGCAGCTCTACAAGCGGGACCGGGGAGCTGTTTTTT. Translating gives CASSSTSGTGELFF.

The gene calls are TRBV2 and TRBJ1-4, with 9 bases identical to TRBD1. J lost 5 bases, V lost 6 bases, and 7 bases had no gene match. From germline, CDR1 is SNHLY and CDR2 FYNNEI. The CDR3 has 15 residues. CDR3 protein: CASSPPGQGNEKLFF. The CDR3 DNA reads as TGTGCCAGCAGCCCCCCGGGACAGGGCAATGAAAAACTGTTTTTT.

This clone was counted once. This chain connects TRBV5-6 to TRBJ2-1, with TRBD2 identical over 8 bases. Trimming cost V 3 bases and J 10 bases; bases outside gene matches: 6. The CDR3 runs 13 residues. Germline V gene lookup returns CDR1 SGHDT and CDR2 YYEEEE. The CDR3 DNA reads TGTGCCAGCAGCTCGGGGGGGCCGGGGGAGCAGTTCTTC. Residues: CASSSGGPGEQFF.

This chain links TRBV29-1 with TRBJ2-3; D is ambiguous. Per the germline V gene, CDR1 is SQVTM and CDR2 is ANQGSEA. With 5 bases removed from V and 2 bases from J, the gap between germline ends came to 11 bases. The CDR3 is 13 residues long. The DNA of the CDR3 is TGCAGCGTTTTTAGACACCTCACAGATACGCAGTATTTT. Protein product: CSVFRHLTDTQYF.

In its sample, this clone was seen once. The chain links TRBV2 to TRBJ1-1; D not certain. V lost 0 bases, J lost 4 bases, and 15 bases lay in between. The CDR3 runs to 16 residues. The germline gives CDR1 SNHLY, CDR2 FYNNEI. DNA of the CDR3: TGTGCCAGCAGTGAAGCAGGGAACCTCCGGGGCACTGAAGCTTTCTTT. Residues: CASSEAGNLRGTEAFF.

V and J are TRBV2 and TRBJ2-3; TRBD2 agrees at 11 bases. This CDR3 has 15 residues. Germline CDR1 is SNHLY and CDR2 is FYNNEI. The V segment lost 3 bases and the J segment 4 bases; nucleotides outside the gene matches: 3. This chain's CDR3 is CASSELAGGPDTQYF. The CDR3 coding sequence is TGTGCCAGCAGTGAGCTAGCGGGGGGCCCAGATACGCAGTATTTT.